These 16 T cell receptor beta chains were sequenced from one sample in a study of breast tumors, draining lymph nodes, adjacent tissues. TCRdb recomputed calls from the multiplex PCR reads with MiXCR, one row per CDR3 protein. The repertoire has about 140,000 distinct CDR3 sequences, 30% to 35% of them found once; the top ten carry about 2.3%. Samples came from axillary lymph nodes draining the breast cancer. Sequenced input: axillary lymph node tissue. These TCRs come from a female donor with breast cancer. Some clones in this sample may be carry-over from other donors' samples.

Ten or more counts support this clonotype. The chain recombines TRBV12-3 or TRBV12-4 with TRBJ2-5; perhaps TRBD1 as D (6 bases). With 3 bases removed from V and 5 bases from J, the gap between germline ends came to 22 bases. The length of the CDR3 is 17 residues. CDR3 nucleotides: TGTGCCAGCAGTTTGCTCTTGGGTGACAGGTCTCGGGAGACCCAGTACTTC. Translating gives CASSLLLGDRSRETQYF.

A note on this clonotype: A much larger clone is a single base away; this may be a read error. Here the CDR3 DNA reads TGCAGTGCTAGAGAGACAGGGGGCGAAGCCTACACCTTC. Encoded protein: CSARETGGEAYTF. The V gene is TRBV20-1, the J gene TRBJ1-2, with 10 bases lining up with TRBD1. The CDR3 loop spans 13 amino acids. Germline CDR1 reads DFQATT; CDR2 reads SNEGSKA (reference sequence). Trimming cost V 0 bases and J 10 bases; bases outside gene matches: 5.

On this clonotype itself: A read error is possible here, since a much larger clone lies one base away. CDR3: CASSLAGQGGYEQLF. CDR3 bases: TGTGCCAGCAGCTTAGCCGGACAGGGTGGGTATGAGCAGCTCTTC. The J gene is TRBJ2-1, the V gene TRBV7-3; 8 bases are shared with TRBD1. The CDR3 extends over 15 amino acids. The V gene's germline CDR1 is SGHTA and CDR2 FQGTGA.

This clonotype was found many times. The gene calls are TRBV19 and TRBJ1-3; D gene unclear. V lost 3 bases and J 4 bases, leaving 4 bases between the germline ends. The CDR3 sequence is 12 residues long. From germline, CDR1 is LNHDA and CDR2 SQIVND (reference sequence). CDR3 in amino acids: CASSIVGNTIYF. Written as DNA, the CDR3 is TGTGCCAGTAGTATCGTCGGAAACACCATATATTTT.

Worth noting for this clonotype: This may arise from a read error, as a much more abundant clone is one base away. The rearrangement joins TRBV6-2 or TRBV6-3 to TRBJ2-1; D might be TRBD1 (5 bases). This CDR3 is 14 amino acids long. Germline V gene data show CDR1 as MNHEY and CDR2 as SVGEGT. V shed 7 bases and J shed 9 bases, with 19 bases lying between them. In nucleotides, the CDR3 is TGTGCCAGCAAACGGCGGACACCACGTGGTGAGCAGTTCTTC. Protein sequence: CASKRRTPRGEQFF.

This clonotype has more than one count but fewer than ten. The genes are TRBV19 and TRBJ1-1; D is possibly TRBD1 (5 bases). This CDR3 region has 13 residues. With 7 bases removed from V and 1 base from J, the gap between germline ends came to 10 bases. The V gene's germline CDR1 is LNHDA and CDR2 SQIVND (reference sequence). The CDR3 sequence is CASTRGPNTEAFF. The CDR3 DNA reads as TGTGCCAGTACCCGGGGACCGAACACTGAAGCTTTCTTT.

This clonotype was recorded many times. The CDR3 DNA reads as TGTGCCACCAGTGATCAGGACAGATATGGCTACACCTTC. Translated, it gives CATSDQDRYGYTF. The chain combines TRBV24-1 with TRBJ1-2, with TRBD1 as a possible D gene (6 bases). Looked up from germline, CDR1 is KGHDR and CDR2 is SFDVKD. Trimming cost V 3 bases and J 5 bases, with 9 bases left between them. CDR3 size: 13 residues.

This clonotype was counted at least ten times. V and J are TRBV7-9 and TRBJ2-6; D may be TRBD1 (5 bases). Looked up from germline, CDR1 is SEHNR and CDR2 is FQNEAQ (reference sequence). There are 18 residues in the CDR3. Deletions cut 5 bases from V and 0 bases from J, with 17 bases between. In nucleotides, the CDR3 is TGTGCCAGCAGCCCCGGACACCTTGATTCCTCTGGGGCCAACGTCCTGACTTTC. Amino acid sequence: CASSPGHLDSSGANVLTF.

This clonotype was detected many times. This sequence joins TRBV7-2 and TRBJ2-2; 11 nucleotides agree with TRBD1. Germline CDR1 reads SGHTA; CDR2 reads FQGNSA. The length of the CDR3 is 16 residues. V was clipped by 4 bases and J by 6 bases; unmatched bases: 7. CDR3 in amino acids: CASSSRTGGFAGELFF. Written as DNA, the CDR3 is TGTGCCAGCAGCTCACGGACAGGGGGCTTCGCCGGGGAGCTGTTTTTT.

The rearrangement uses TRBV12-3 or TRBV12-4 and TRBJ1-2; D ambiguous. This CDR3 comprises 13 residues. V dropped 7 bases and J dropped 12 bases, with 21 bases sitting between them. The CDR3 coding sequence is TGTGCCAGCAAGCGTAGCAGACACTCTGGAAACACCTTC. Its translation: CASKRSRHSGNTF.

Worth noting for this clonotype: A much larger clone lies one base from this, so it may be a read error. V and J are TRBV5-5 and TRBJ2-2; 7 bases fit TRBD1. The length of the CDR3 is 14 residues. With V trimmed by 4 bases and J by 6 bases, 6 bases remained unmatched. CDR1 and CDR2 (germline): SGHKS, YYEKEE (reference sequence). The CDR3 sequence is CASSAFQGAGELFF. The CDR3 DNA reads TGTGCCAGCAGCGCATTTCAGGGGGCCGGGGAGCTGTTTTTT.

CDR3 loop: CASSQIPGGAEAFF. In nucleotides, the CDR3 is TGCGCCAGCAGCCAGATCCCCGGTGGAGCTGAAGCTTTCTTT. The V call is TRBV4-1, the J call TRBJ1-1, with unresolved D. The CDR3 extends over 14 amino acids. Germline V gene sequence: CDR1 MGHRA, CDR2 YSYEKL. Trimming stripped 3 bases from V and 6 bases from J, with 14 bases between.

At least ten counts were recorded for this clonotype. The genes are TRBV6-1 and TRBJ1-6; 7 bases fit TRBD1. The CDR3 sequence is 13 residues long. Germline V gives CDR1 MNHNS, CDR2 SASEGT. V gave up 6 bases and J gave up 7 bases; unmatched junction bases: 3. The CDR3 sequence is CASRGTANSPLHF. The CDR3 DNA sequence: TGTGCCAGCAGAGGGACAGCAAATTCACCCCTCCACTTT.

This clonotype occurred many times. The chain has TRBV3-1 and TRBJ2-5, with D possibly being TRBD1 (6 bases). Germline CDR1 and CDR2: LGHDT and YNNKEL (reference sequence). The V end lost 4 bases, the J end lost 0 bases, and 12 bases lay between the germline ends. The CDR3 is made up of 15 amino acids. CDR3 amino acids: CASSRIHRDQETQYF. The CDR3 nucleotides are TGTGCCAGCAGCCGAATACACAGGGACCAAGAGACCCAGTACTTC.

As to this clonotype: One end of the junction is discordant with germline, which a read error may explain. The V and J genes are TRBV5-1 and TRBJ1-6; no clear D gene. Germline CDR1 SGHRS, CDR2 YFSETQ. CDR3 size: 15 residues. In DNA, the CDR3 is TGCGCCAGCGGCTTTCGTGTGGGGTCAAACTCACCCCTCCACTTT. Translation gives CASGFRVGSNSPLHF.

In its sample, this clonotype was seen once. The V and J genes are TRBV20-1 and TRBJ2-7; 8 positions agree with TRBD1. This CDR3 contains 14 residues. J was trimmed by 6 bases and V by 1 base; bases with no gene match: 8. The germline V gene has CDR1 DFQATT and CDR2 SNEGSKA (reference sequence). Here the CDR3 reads CSARGDRSNSEQYV. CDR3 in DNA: TGCAGTGCTAGAGGGGACAGGTCGAACTCCGAGCAGTACGTC.